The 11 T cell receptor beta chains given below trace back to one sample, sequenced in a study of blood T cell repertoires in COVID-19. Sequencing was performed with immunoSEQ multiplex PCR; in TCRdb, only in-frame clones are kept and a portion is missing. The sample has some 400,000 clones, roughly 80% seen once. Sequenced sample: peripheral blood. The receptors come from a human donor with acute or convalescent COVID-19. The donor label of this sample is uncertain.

The CDR3 loop is CASSMGRRWAQHF. The CDR3 nucleotides are TGTGCCAGCAGTATGGGGAGGCGTTGGGCCCAGCATTTT. The J gene is TRBJ1-5, the V gene TRBV21-1. TRBV21-1 is a listed pseudogene. The CDR3 is 13 residues long.

CDR3 region: CASSFSTNYGYTF. Here the CDR3 DNA reads TGTGCCAGCAGCTTTAGCACTAACTATGGCTACACCTTC. The chain uses TRBV7-8 and TRBJ1-2; no definite D call. This CDR3 contains 13 residues. V was clipped by 3 bases and J by 0 bases, with 5 bases between them. Germline V CDR1 and CDR2: SGHVS, FQNEAQ.

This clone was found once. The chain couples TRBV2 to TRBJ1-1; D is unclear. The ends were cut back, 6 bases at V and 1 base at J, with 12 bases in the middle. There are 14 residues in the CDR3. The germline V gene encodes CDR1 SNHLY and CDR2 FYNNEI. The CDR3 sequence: CASRRESPNTEAFF. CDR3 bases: TGTGCCAGCAGGAGGGAGTCCCCGAACACTGAAGCTTTCTTT.

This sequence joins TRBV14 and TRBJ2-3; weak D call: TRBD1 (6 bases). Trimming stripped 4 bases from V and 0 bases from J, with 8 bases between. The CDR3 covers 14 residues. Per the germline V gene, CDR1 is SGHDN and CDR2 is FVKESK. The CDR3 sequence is CASSRTASTDTQYF. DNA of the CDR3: TGTGCCAGCAGCCGGACAGCCAGCACAGATACGCAGTATTTT.

The CDR3: CASKILLNSPLHF. CDR3 nucleotide sequence: TGTGCCAGCAAAATACTCCTTAATTCACCCCTCCACTTT. The genes are TRBV6-5 and TRBJ1-6; D not resolved. Trimming took off 7 bases at V and 6 bases at J, with 10 bases between the two ends. The CDR3 consists of 13 residues. Germline CDR1 is MNHEY and CDR2 is SVGAGI.

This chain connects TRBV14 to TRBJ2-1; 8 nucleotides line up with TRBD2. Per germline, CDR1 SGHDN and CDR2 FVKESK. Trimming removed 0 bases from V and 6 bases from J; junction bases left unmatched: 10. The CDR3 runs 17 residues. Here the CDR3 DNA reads TGTGCCAGCAGCCAAGATCTAACTAGCGGATCCCGCAATGAGCAGTTCTTC. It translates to CASSQDLTSGSRNEQFF.

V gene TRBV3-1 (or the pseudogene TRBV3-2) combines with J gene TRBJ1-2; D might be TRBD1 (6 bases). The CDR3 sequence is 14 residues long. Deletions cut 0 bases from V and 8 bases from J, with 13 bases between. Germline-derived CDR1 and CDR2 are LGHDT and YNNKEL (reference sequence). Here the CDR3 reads CASSQEGGPAGYTF. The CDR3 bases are TGTGCCAGCAGCCAAGAGGGGGGGCCAGCCGGCTACACCTTC.

The CDR3 here is CASSATVQETQYF. The CDR3 DNA is TGTGCCAGCTCAGCGACAGTTCAAGAGACCCAGTACTTC. The chain joins TRBV18 to TRBJ2-5, with D maybe TRBD1 (5 bases). Germline lookup yields CDR1 KGHSH and CDR2 LQKENI. The CDR3 sequence is 13 residues long. The V end lost 5 bases, the J end lost 2 bases, and 9 bases lay between the germline ends.

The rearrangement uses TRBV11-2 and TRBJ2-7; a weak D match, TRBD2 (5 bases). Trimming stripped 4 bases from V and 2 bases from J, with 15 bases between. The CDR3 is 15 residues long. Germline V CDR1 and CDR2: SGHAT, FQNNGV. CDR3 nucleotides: TGTGCCAGCAGCTCCAGAACACTAGGCGCCTACGAGCAGTACTTC. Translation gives CASSSRTLGAYEQYF.

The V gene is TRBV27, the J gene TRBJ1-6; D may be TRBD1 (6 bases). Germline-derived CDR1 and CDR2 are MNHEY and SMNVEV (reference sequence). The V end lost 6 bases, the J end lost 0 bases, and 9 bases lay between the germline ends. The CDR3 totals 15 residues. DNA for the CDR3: TGTGCCAGCAGAGGGGGGGGCTCCTATAATTCACCCCTCCACTTT. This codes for CASRGGGSYNSPLHF.

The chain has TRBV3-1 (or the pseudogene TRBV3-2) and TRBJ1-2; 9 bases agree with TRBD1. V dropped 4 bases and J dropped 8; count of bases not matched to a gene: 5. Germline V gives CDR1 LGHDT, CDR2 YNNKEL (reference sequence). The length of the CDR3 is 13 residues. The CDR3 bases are TGTGCCAGCAGCCTATGGACAGGGGTCGGCTACACCTTC. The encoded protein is CASSLWTGVGYTF.